The 23 T cell receptor beta chains below come from one sample, sequenced in a study of siplizumab effects on memory and regulatory T cells. Produced via immunoSEQ multiplex PCR; TCRdb's table is partial and in-frame only. The sample shows over 80,000 clones, 80% to 90% of them seen only once. Input material: Tregs sorted from blood. Receptor source: a human donor in good health.

The chain combines TRBV6-6 with TRBJ1-2, with D possibly being TRBD1 (5 bases). The CDR3 extends over 12 amino acids. The germline gives CDR1 MNHNY, CDR2 SVGAGI (reference sequence). Trimming left V 5 bases short and J 4 bases short, with 8 bases between. CDR3 sequence: CASSTGGYGYTF. The CDR3, as DNA: TGTGCCAGCAGTACGGGGGGCTATGGCTACACCTTC.

V is TRBV7-2 and J is TRBJ1-6; D may be TRBD1 (5 bases). CDR3 length equals 14 residues. The ends were cut back, 0 bases at V and 10 bases at J, with 10 bases in the middle. CDR1 is SGHTA, CDR2 FQGNSA, per germline. CDR3 sequence: CASSLAQGGSPLHF. For the CDR3, the DNA is TGTGCCAGCAGCTTAGCGCAGGGTGGATCACCCCTCCACTTT.

The genes are TRBV18 and TRBJ2-7; TRBD1 agrees at 7 bases. CDR1 is KGHSH, CDR2 LQKENI, per germline. This CDR3 is built from 13 residues. J gave up 4 bases and V 8 bases, and 8 bases lay outside the gene matches. The chain's CDR3 is CASRRDRYYEQYF. CDR3 bases: TGTGCCAGCCGCCGGGACAGATATTACGAGCAGTACTTC.

This clone occurred once. The gene calls are TRBV7-3 and TRBJ1-1; D is unclear. This CDR3 comprises 15 residues. Looked up from germline, CDR1 is SGHTA and CDR2 is FQGTGA. V was shortened by 5 bases and J by 0 bases, with 13 bases between the two germline ends. CDR3 bases: TGTGCCAGCAGCCACGGTGGGCCTATGAACACTGAAGCTTTCTTT. This sequence encodes CASSHGGPMNTEAFF.

Only one count was recorded for this clone. The rearrangement links TRBV2 to TRBJ1-5, with TRBD1 identical over 7 bases. The CDR3 is 17 amino acids. J lost 0 bases, V lost 6 bases, and 11 bases had no gene match. Germline V CDR1 and CDR2: SNHLY, FYNNEI. CDR3 in amino acids: CASRKGQDLYSNQPQHF. The CDR3 DNA is TGTGCCAGCAGGAAAGGACAGGACCTCTATAGCAATCAGCCCCAGCATTTT.

This chain joins TRBV19 and TRBJ2-1, with D possibly being TRBD2 (6 bases). Trimming cost V 5 bases and J 0 bases, with 11 bases left between them. The CDR3 spans 15 residues. Germline values: CDR1 LNHDA, CDR2 SQIVND (reference sequence). CDR3 in DNA: TGTGCCAGTAGTCGGGACTCTAACTCCTACAATGAGCAGTTCTTC. Its translation is CASSRDSNSYNEQFF.

The chain has TRBV9 and TRBJ2-5; TRBD2 aligns across 14 bases. Trimming took 0 bases from V and 1 from J; bases not matched to a gene: 11. CDR3 size: 20 residues. CDR1 and CDR2 (germline): SGDLS, YYNGEE. CDR3 sequence: CASSVGGLAGGMAVQETQYF. The CDR3 region has the DNA TGTGCCAGCAGCGTAGGAGGACTAGCGGGGGGCATGGCTGTCCAAGAGACCCAGTACTTC.

V gene TRBV30 combines with J gene TRBJ2-7; possibly TRBD1 or TRBD2 for D (5 bases each). Trimming cost V 0 bases and J 2 bases, with 8 bases left between them. Germline-derived CDR1 and CDR2 are GTSNPN and SVGIG (reference sequence). The CDR3 extends over 13 amino acids. This CDR3 is CAWSVWGTYEQYF. The CDR3 bases are TGTGCCTGGAGTGTATGGGGGACCTACGAGCAGTACTTC.

The rearrangement joins TRBV5-1 to TRBJ2-3; 10 nucleotides align to TRBD2. Germline-derived CDR1 and CDR2 are SGHRS and YFSETQ. The V and J ends lost 7 bases and 4 bases, in that order; junction bases with no gene match: 6. There are 14 residues in the CDR3. The CDR3 here is CASEERGGPDTQYF. The DNA for the CDR3 is TGCGCCAGCGAAGAGCGGGGGGGCCCAGATACGCAGTATTTT.

The chain joins TRBV18 to TRBJ2-6; D possibly matches TRBD1 or TRBD2 (6 bases each). The CDR3 is 16 residues long. Germline CDR1 and CDR2: KGHSH and LQKENI. Trimming cost V 4 bases and J 4 bases, with 14 bases left between them. CDR3 coding DNA: TGTGCCAGCTCACAAGGGGGGCATCTGGGGGCCAACGTCCTGACTTTC. It encodes CASSQGGHLGANVLTF.

This clone has a handful of counts. The gene calls are TRBV11-2 and TRBJ1-6; TRBD1 agrees at 7 bases. Germline V gives CDR1 SGHAT, CDR2 FQNNGV. V trimming: 5 bases; J trimming: 9 bases; junction bases outside the gene matches: 7. The CDR3 contains 14 residues. The CDR3 here is CASSRTGVSSPLHF. CDR3 in DNA: TGTGCCAGCAGCCGTACAGGGGTTTCTTCACCCCTCCACTTT.

The chain combines TRBV4-3 with TRBJ2-3, with D possibly TRBD2 on 6 matching bases. Trimming removed 0 bases from V and 2 bases from J, with 12 bases in between. This CDR3 is built from 16 residues. Germline CDR1 LGHNA, CDR2 YSLEER. This CDR3 reads CASSQDTDYPTDTQYF. The CDR3 DNA sequence: TGCGCCAGCAGCCAAGATACGGACTACCCCACAGATACGCAGTATTTT.

The chain carries TRBV5-1 and TRBJ2-1, with 12 bases aligning to TRBD2. This CDR3 has 17 amino acids. Germline V gene lookup returns CDR1 SGHRS and CDR2 YFSETQ. Trimming removed 1 base from V and 6 bases from J; junction bases left unmatched: 8. The chain's CDR3 is CASSLSSGGVTTNEQFF. The CDR3 nucleotides are TGCGCCAGCAGCTTGTCTAGCGGGGGGGTCACGACCAATGAGCAGTTCTTC.

The rearrangement joins TRBV6-5 to TRBJ1-5, with D hard to call. CDR3 length: 15 residues. Trimming cost V 2 bases and J 2 bases, with 10 bases left between them. Germline CDR1 MNHEY, CDR2 SVGAGI. CDR3 in DNA: TGTGCCAGCAGTTACGGAGGGTCGGGCAATCAGCCCCAGCATTTT. Amino acids: CASSYGGSGNQPQHF.

This sequence joins TRBV5-1 and TRBJ2-3; D remains unclear. Germline CDR1 is SGHRS and CDR2 is YFSETQ. Deletions cut 4 bases from V and 3 bases from J, with 6 bases between. CDR3 length: 12 amino acids. The CDR3: CASSLPTDTQYF. The CDR3 DNA reads as TGCGCCAGCAGCCTACCAACAGATACGCAGTATTTT.

The chain's CDR3 is CASSLPSGSVGANVLTF. The CDR3, as DNA: TGCGCCAGCAGCCTCCCTTCAGGTTCCGTTGGGGCCAACGTCCTGACTTTC. The V gene is TRBV4-1, the J gene TRBJ2-6, with unresolved D. Germline CDR1 and CDR2: MGHRA and YSYEKL. V lost 4 bases to trimming and J lost 3 bases, with 16 bases between them. This CDR3 comprises 17 residues.

The chain has TRBV5-1 and TRBJ2-7; tentatively, D is TRBD2 (6 bases). The CDR3 has 14 amino acids. V gave up 2 bases and J gave up 5 bases, with 14 bases separating them. Germline loops: CDR1 SGHRS, CDR2 YFSETQ. CDR3 nucleotides: TGCGCCAGCAGCTTCGGGGGAAATGGCCACGAGCAGTACTTC. Its translation: CASSFGGNGHEQYF.

The chain combines TRBV19 with TRBJ1-5, with unresolved D. Trimming stripped 4 bases from V and 6 bases from J, with 10 bases between. Germline V lookup: CDR1 LNHDA, CDR2 SQIVND (reference sequence). The CDR3 runs to 13 residues. CDR3 sequence reads: CASSTERGQPQHF. The CDR3 coding sequence is TGTGCCAGTAGTACGGAGCGGGGTCAGCCCCAGCATTTT.

The chain recombines TRBV7-6 with TRBJ1-6; D may be TRBD1 (5 bases). Germline lookup yields CDR1 SGHVS and CDR2 FNYEAQ. Trimming pared 1 base from V and 8 bases from J, leaving 12 bases between. This CDR3 has 15 amino acids. The CDR3 nucleotides read TGTGCCAGCAGCTTAGGGCCCCGAGGGGATTCACCCCTCCACTTT. It yields the protein CASSLGPRGDSPLHF. The variable domain in full, completed from reference TRBV7-6 and TRBJ1-6, reads GAGVSQSPRYKVTKRGQDVALRCDPISGHVSLYWYRQALGQGPEFLTYFNYEAQQDKSGLPNDRFSAERPEGSISTLTIQRTEQRDSAMYRCASSLGPRGDSPLHFGNGTRLTVT.

The genes are TRBV6-6 and TRBJ2-2; D gene ambiguous. CDR1 and CDR2 from the germline V gene are MNHNY and SVGAGI (reference sequence). This CDR3 is 13 amino acids long. Trimming stripped 7 bases from V and 5 bases from J, with 11 bases between. The CDR3 protein is CASTPGQTGELFF. Here the CDR3 DNA reads TGTGCCAGCACCCCCGGCCAGACCGGGGAGCTGTTTTTT.

This CDR3 reads CASSSGGMNTEAFF. CDR3 bases: TGTGCCAGCAGCTCAGGGGGTATGAACACTGAAGCTTTCTTT. This chain uses TRBV5-4 with TRBJ1-1; 7 bases line up with TRBD1. Germline CDR1 SGHNT, CDR2 YYREEE (reference sequence). The CDR3 covers 14 residues. J lost 0 bases, V lost 3 bases, and 2 bases had no gene match.

The CDR3 reads CASSPPRSSQTPDEQYF. The CDR3 nucleotides read TGTGCCAGCTCACCACCGAGGTCTAGTCAGACACCCGACGAGCAGTACTTC. The chain has TRBV18 and TRBJ2-7; D is unresolved. Trimming pared 0 bases from V and 5 bases from J, leaving 20 bases between. There are 17 residues in the CDR3. Per germline, CDR1 KGHSH and CDR2 LQKENI.

This rearrangement joins TRBV6-5 to TRBJ2-7; D remains ambiguous. V was cut by 10 bases and J by 5 bases, with 9 bases left in between. Germline V gene lookup returns CDR1 MNHEY and CDR2 SVGAGI. The CDR3 spans 10 residues. CDR3 DNA: TGTGCCACTGGGTTAAACGAGCAGTACTTC. Translation: CATGLNEQYF.